The 5 T cell receptor beta chains presented below share a single source sample, sequenced in a study of blood T cells in healthy people across ages. A sample-barcoded 5' primer and a J-beta primer mix were used in a second PCR of about 7 to 12 cycles. TCRdb ran MiXCR on the 5' RACE reads and lists one entry per CDR3 protein. Of some 1,500,000 distinct CDR3 sequences in the sample, roughly 43% were seen once. Sequences were obtained from blood. The receptors shown here come from a woman aged 18-29 years in good health.

In its sample, this clonotype was seen a few times. CDR3 bases: TGCAGTGTTAGGAAAGCAGTATCCTCCTACGAGCAGTACTTC. As protein: CSVRKAVSSYEQYF. The chain uses TRBV20-1 and TRBJ2-1, with D uncertain. The end of the DNA fits TRBJ2-7 better, so the J call may be wrong. Germline values: CDR1 DFQATT, CDR2 SNEGSKA (reference sequence). The CDR3 sequence is 14 residues long.

This clonotype was observed a handful of times. The chain is built from TRBV18 and TRBJ1-4; D is unclear. The germline V and J ends were trimmed by 3 bases and 10 bases, with 9 bases remaining between them. Germline V gene sequence: CDR1 KGHSH, CDR2 LQKENI. The CDR3 covers 12 residues. The CDR3 protein is CASSPSRGKLFF. The DNA for the CDR3 is TGTGCCAGCTCACCTAGTCGCGGAAAACTGTTTTTT.

The V call is TRBV20-1, the J call TRBJ1-3; no definite D call. This CDR3 spans 13 amino acids. V was trimmed by 4 bases and J by 0 bases, leaving 7 bases between them. Germline CDR1 and CDR2: DFQATT and SNEGSKA (reference sequence). CDR3 sequence: CSAMSRSGNTIYF. DNA of the CDR3: TGCAGTGCTATGAGCCGCTCTGGAAACACCATATATTTT.

This sequence joins TRBV7-2 and TRBJ2-7; the D is unclear. The germline V gene has CDR1 SGHTA and CDR2 FQGNSA. The CDR3 is 13 residues long. Trimming left V 1 base short and J 6 bases short, with 10 bases between. DNA for the CDR3: TGTGCCAGCAGCTTAGTAACCGCCCCCGAGCAGTACTTC. Translating it yields CASSLVTAPEQYF. Looking up the rest from reference TRBV7-2 and TRBJ2-7 gives the full variable domain: GAGVSQSPSNKVTEKGKDVELRCDPISGHTALYWYRQSLGQGLEFLIYFQGNSAPDKSGLPSDRFSAERTGGSVSTLTIQRTQQEDSAVYLCASSLVTAPEQYFGPGTRLTVT.

The V gene is TRBV20-1, the J gene TRBJ2-1, with D perhaps matching TRBD1 or TRBD2 (5 bases each). TRBJ2-7 explains the end of the DNA better; the J call may be wrong. Germline CDR1 reads DFQATT; CDR2 reads SNEGSKA (reference sequence). The CDR3 extends over 16 amino acids. This CDR3 reads CSATGPWDGKYNEQYF. The CDR3 DNA sequence: TGCAGTGCTACTGGTCCTTGGGACGGCAAGTACAATGAGCAGTACTTC.